This entry lists 21 T cell receptor beta chains sequenced from one sample in a study of blood T cell repertoires in COVID-19. TCRdb's table, derived via immunoSEQ multiplex PCR, lists solely in-frame clones and lacks some. The sample has more than 85,000 clones, about 85% seen once; the top ten hold 35% to 40%. The sample comprised peripheral blood. These receptors all stem from an older man with acute or convalescent COVID-19.

The chain employs TRBV24-1 and TRBJ2-2; 10 nucleotides align to TRBD1. Germline lookup yields CDR1 KGHDR and CDR2 SFDVKD. V trimming: 7 bases; J trimming: 4 bases; junction bases outside the gene matches: 2. This CDR3 contains 14 residues. The CDR3 reads CATSGTGATGELFF. Written as DNA, the CDR3 is TGTGCCACCAGCGGGACAGGGGCCACCGGGGAGCTGTTTTTT.

V is TRBV25-1 and J is TRBJ2-6; TRBD2 aligns across 7 bases. V dropped 11 bases and J dropped 2; count of bases not matched to a gene: 15. The CDR3 runs to 17 residues. Germline V gives CDR1 MGHDK, CDR2 SYGVNS. The DNA of the CDR3 is TGTGCCTCTGCATCACGAGCGGGAAGCACTGGGGCCAACGTCCTGACTTTC. Residues: CASASRAGSTGANVLTF.

V gene TRBV6-2 or TRBV6-3 combines with J gene TRBJ2-5; 7 nucleotides agree with TRBD1. CDR1 MNHEY and CDR2 SVGEGT come from the germline V gene. The CDR3 runs 13 residues. The ends lost 6 bases at V and 5 bases at J; junction bases unmatched: 6. CDR3 nucleotides: TGTGCCAGCAGCAGACAGGGATCGGAGACCCAGTACTTC. Amino acids: CASSRQGSETQYF.

The chain is built from TRBV11-3 and TRBJ2-3, with 10 bases identical to TRBD1. The germline V gene encodes CDR1 SGHNT and CDR2 YENEEA. The CDR3 covers 17 residues. V lost 3 bases, J lost 6 bases, and 12 bases stayed unmatched. The CDR3 bases are TGTGCCAGCAGCTTGGGTACCGGGACAGGGGCCTCGGATACGCAGTATTTT. Translating it yields CASSLGTGTGASDTQYF.

The chain has TRBV18 and TRBJ2-3; 16 nucleotides match TRBD2. With V trimmed by 2 bases and J by 4 bases, 3 bases remained unmatched. The CDR3 consists of 17 residues. Per germline, CDR1 KGHSH and CDR2 LQKENI. The CDR3 nucleotides are TGTGCCAGCTCACCAGGGACTAGCGGGAGGGCCCCAGATACGCAGTATTTT. Protein product: CASSPGTSGRAPDTQYF.

The chain joins TRBV27 to TRBJ1-5, with unresolved D. Germline V gene sequence: CDR1 MNHEY, CDR2 SMNVEV (reference sequence). V shed 8 bases and J shed 5 bases, with 13 bases lying between them. There are 13 residues in the CDR3. As DNA, the CDR3 is TGTGCCAGCCAGAGGAGGGTTGATCAGCCCCAGCATTTT. Translated, it gives CASQRRVDQPQHF.

The rearrangement uses TRBV11-3 and TRBJ2-1; 12 bases are shared with TRBD2. The V gene end was trimmed by 5 bases and the J gene end by 3 bases; junction bases not matched to a gene: 17. This CDR3 spans 20 amino acids. Germline loops: CDR1 SGHNT, CDR2 YENEEA. CDR3 protein: CASSPTSEGLAGPLYNEQFF. CDR3 DNA sequence: TGTGCCAGCAGCCCAACCTCGGAGGGACTAGCGGGCCCCCTCTACAATGAGCAGTTCTTC.

The V gene is TRBV19, the J gene TRBJ1-6; D remains unclear. V lost 3 bases, J lost 6 bases, and 9 bases lay in between. The CDR3 runs 14 residues. Germline V CDR1 and CDR2: LNHDA, SQIVND (reference sequence). CDR3 protein: CASSIWESNSPLHF. The CDR3 nucleotides are TGTGCCAGTAGTATTTGGGAGAGTAATTCACCCCTCCACTTT.

The chain recombines TRBV10-3 with TRBJ2-1; D is possibly TRBD2 (5 bases). Germline CDR1 reads ENHRY; CDR2 reads SYGVKD. Trimming removed 4 bases from V and 1 base from J, with 11 bases in between. The CDR3 sequence is 15 residues long. CDR3 region: CAISGESGSYNEQFF. The CDR3 coding sequence is TGTGCCATCAGTGGGGAGTCAGGTTCCTACAATGAGCAGTTCTTC.

This chain links TRBV4-2 with TRBJ2-7; 9 nucleotides align to TRBD2. The CDR3 spans 18 residues. The V gene's germline CDR1 is LGHNA and CDR2 YNFKEQ. Trimming took 0 bases from V and 1 from J; bases not matched to a gene: 10. CDR3 amino acids: CASSQEASGNLRSYEQYF. The CDR3 region has the DNA TGTGCCAGCAGCCAAGAGGCTAGCGGGAACTTAAGATCCTACGAGCAGTACTTC.

The genes are TRBV6-5 and TRBJ2-2; the D gene is possibly TRBD2 (7 bases). With 6 bases removed from V and 0 bases from J, the gap between germline ends came to 11 bases. The germline V gene encodes CDR1 MNHEY and CDR2 SVGAGI. The CDR3 extends over 15 amino acids. The CDR3 nucleotides read TGTGCCAGCAGGCCGGGGGGCGCGAACACCGGGGAGCTGTTTTTT. It codes for CASRPGGANTGELFF.

The V gene is TRBV7-9, the J gene TRBJ2-6, with D unresolved. V lost 4 bases to trimming and J lost 0 bases, with 4 bases between them. The CDR3 runs 14 residues. The germline V gene has CDR1 SEHNR and CDR2 FQNEAQ (reference sequence). CDR3 residues: CASSSSSGANVLTF. CDR3 DNA sequence: TGTGCCAGCAGCTCTAGCTCTGGGGCCAACGTCCTGACTTTC.

The rearrangement joins TRBV5-1 to TRBJ2-3; D gene uncertain. V was clipped by 4 bases and J by 2 bases, with 11 bases between them. CDR1 is SGHRS, CDR2 YFSETQ, per germline. This CDR3 has 14 residues. The CDR3 protein is CASSGPLSTDTQYF. For the CDR3, the DNA is TGCGCCAGCAGCGGGCCCCTTTCCACAGATACGCAGTATTTT.

The genes are TRBV19 and TRBJ1-5, with D possibly matching TRBD1 (5 bases). The CDR3 has 14 amino acids. Germline V CDR1 and CDR2: LNHDA, SQIVND (reference sequence). V was trimmed by 5 bases and J by 4 bases, leaving 12 bases between them. The CDR3 bases are TGTGCCAGTAGTGCCCGGGACTGGAATCAGCCCCAGCATTTT. It yields the protein CASSARDWNQPQHF.

The chain uses TRBV19 and TRBJ1-6; TRBD1 aligns across 7 bases. The CDR3 extends over 16 amino acids. Germline values: CDR1 LNHDA, CDR2 SQIVND (reference sequence). V dropped 4 bases and J dropped 6; count of bases not matched to a gene: 9. CDR3 sequence (DNA): TGTGCCAGTAGTACGCTGACAGGGTATATTAATTCACCCCTCCACTTT. Translating it yields CASSTLTGYINSPLHF.

The V call is TRBV19, the J call TRBJ2-3; 9 bases map to TRBD2. With 3 bases clipped from V and 0 bases from J, the junction kept 10 bases outside the gene matches. This CDR3 has 18 amino acids. Looked up from germline, CDR1 is LNHDA and CDR2 is SQIVND (reference sequence). CDR3 in amino acids: CASSIPAGGRASTDTQYF. The CDR3 DNA reads TGTGCCAGTAGTATCCCGGCGGGCGGGAGGGCTAGCACAGATACGCAGTATTTT.

The chain uses TRBV6-5 and TRBJ2-7; TRBD2 matches 8 bases. Germline assignment: CDR1 MNHEY and CDR2 SVGAGI. The CDR3 extends over 13 amino acids. Losses at the gene ends were 7 bases for V and 2 bases for J; bases not matched to a gene: 4. CDR3 nucleotide sequence: TGTGCCAGCAAGGGACTAGGTGCCTACGAGCAGTACTTC. Protein product: CASKGLGAYEQYF.

The CDR3 protein is CASRRGSNQPQHF. CDR3 nucleotide sequence: TGTGCCAGCCGTCGGGGGAGCAATCAGCCCCAGCATTTT. The genes are TRBV12-3 or TRBV12-4 and TRBJ1-5, with a possible D match to TRBD1 (5 bases). Trimming removed 8 bases from V and 1 base from J, with 9 bases in between. CDR3 size: 13 residues.

This clone was found a few times. The V and J genes are TRBV7-9 and TRBJ1-2; 7 bases are shared with TRBD1. V gave up 5 bases and J gave up 5 bases; unmatched junction bases: 5. There are 13 residues in the CDR3. Germline V gives CDR1 SEHNR, CDR2 FQNEAQ (reference sequence). CDR3 sequence reads: CASSQGQSYGYTF. CDR3 coding DNA: TGTGCCAGCAGCCAGGGACAGTCGTATGGCTACACCTTC. The full variable domain, rest sourced from reference TRBV7-9 and TRBJ1-2, is DTGVSQNPRHKITKRGQNVTFRCDPISEHNRLYWYRQTLGQGPEFLTYFQNEAQLEKSRLLSDRFSAERPKGSFSTLEIQRTEQGDSAMYLCASSQGQSYGYTFGSGTRLTVV.

The chain is built from TRBV10-3 and TRBJ1-1, with TRBD1 matching 10 bases. Germline V CDR1 and CDR2: ENHRY, SYGVKD. The CDR3 consists of 18 residues. The V gene end was trimmed by 3 bases and the J gene end by 5 bases; junction bases not matched to a gene: 15. Here the CDR3 reads CAISESGTGQGSSTEAFF. The CDR3 nucleotides read TGTGCCATCAGTGAATCTGGGACGGGACAGGGGAGCAGTACTGAAGCTTTCTTT.

DNA of the CDR3: TGTGCCAGCAGCTCCCCCCTTGCCGGGGAGCTGTTTTTT. The encoded protein is CASSSPLAGELFF. The chain has TRBV7-3 and TRBJ2-2; D not resolved. The length of the CDR3 is 13 residues. Trimming stripped 4 bases from V and 6 bases from J, with 9 bases between. Germline V gene data show CDR1 as SGHTA and CDR2 as FQGTGA.